The 19 T cell receptor beta chains below all came from one sample that was sequenced in a study of blood T cell repertoires in COVID-19. Produced via immunoSEQ multiplex PCR; TCRdb's table is partial and in-frame only. The data contain some 210,000 clones, more than 70% of them singletons. Sequencing was performed on peripheral blood. The source of these receptors is a woman in her thirties or forties who had recovered from COVID-19.

The chain carries TRBV18 and TRBJ2-7; 13 nucleotides match TRBD2. Per germline, CDR1 KGHSH and CDR2 LQKENI. The CDR3 is made up of 16 amino acids. Losses at the gene ends were 6 bases for V and 5 bases for J; bases not matched to a gene: 10. This chain's CDR3 is CASSLILAGGPHEQYF. For the CDR3, the DNA is TGTGCCAGCTCCCTAATACTAGCGGGAGGGCCCCACGAGCAGTACTTC.

This sequence joins TRBV6-2 or TRBV6-3 and TRBJ2-3, with 7 bases matching TRBD2. Per germline, CDR1 MNHEY and CDR2 SVGEGT. The CDR3 has 16 amino acids. The V segment lost 4 bases and the J segment 4 bases; nucleotides outside the gene matches: 11. The CDR3 sequence: CASSWGGPGSADTQYF. DNA of the CDR3: TGTGCCAGCAGTTGGGGAGGGCCAGGGAGCGCAGATACGCAGTATTTT.

The chain recombines TRBV29-1 with TRBJ2-1; 10 nucleotides agree with TRBD2. The V and J ends lost 3 bases and 0 bases, in that order; junction bases with no gene match: 8. The germline gives CDR1 SQVTM, CDR2 ANQGSEA. The CDR3 loop spans 17 amino acids. In DNA form, the CDR3 reads TGCAGCGTTGATCAACTAGCGGGACCGAGCTCCTACAATGAGCAGTTCTTC. This encodes CSVDQLAGPSSYNEQFF.

This chain connects TRBV2 to TRBJ1-1; D may be TRBD1 (5 bases). Trimming cost V 0 bases and J 3 bases, with 11 bases left between them. This CDR3 contains 15 residues. Germline values: CDR1 SNHLY, CDR2 FYNNEI. The CDR3 DNA reads as TGTGCCAGCAGTGAAGCGCTGGTAGGGGACACTGAAGCTTTCTTT. Translating gives CASSEALVGDTEAFF.

The chain has TRBV7-3 and TRBJ2-3; maybe TRBD2 (6 bases). The CDR3 has 16 residues. V was clipped by 2 bases and J by 0 bases, with 12 bases between them. Germline V gene sequence: CDR1 SGHTA, CDR2 FQGTGA. CDR3 sequence reads: CASSLYQAGSTDTQYF. The CDR3, as DNA: TGTGCCAGCAGCTTATATCAGGCGGGGAGCACAGATACGCAGTATTTT. Looking up the rest from reference TRBV7-3 and TRBJ2-3 gives the full variable domain: GAGVSQTPSNKVTEKGKYVELRCDPISGHTALYWYRQSLGQGPEFLIYFQGTGAADDSGLPNDRFFAVRPEGSVSTLKIQRTERGDSAVYLCASSLYQAGSTDTQYFGPGTRLTVL.

V usage is TRBV30 and J usage is TRBJ1-1; TRBD1 might be the D (6 bases). Germline V gene lookup returns CDR1 GTSNPN and CDR2 SVGIG (reference sequence). CDR3 length: 12 amino acids. Trimming removed 2 bases from V and 5 bases from J, with 9 bases in between. This CDR3 reads CAWSQGSTEAFF. In nucleotides, the CDR3 is TGTGCCTGGAGTCAGGGGAGTACTGAAGCTTTCTTT.

V and J are TRBV10-3 and TRBJ2-1; D gene unclear. The CDR3 length is 14 residues. Trimming pared 6 bases from V and 4 bases from J, leaving 13 bases between. CDR1 and CDR2 (germline): ENHRY, SYGVKD. The CDR3 protein is CAIRAAETYNEQFF. The CDR3 region has the DNA TGTGCCATCAGGGCGGCTGAAACTTACAATGAGCAGTTCTTC.

The V and J genes are TRBV7-9 and TRBJ1-1; D uncertain. The CDR3 sequence is 15 residues long. V gave up 5 bases and J gave up 0 bases, with 13 bases separating them. Germline assignment: CDR1 SEHNR and CDR2 FQNEAQ (reference sequence). The CDR3 nucleotides are TGTGCCAGCAGCCCTAACGGACTGCTGAACACTGAAGCTTTCTTT. Encoded protein: CASSPNGLLNTEAFF.

This clone has only one observation. CDR3 residues: CAWSVHQGWAFF. CDR3 DNA sequence: TGTGCCTGGAGTGTACACCAGGGATGGGCTTTCTTT. The V gene is TRBV30, the J gene TRBJ1-1, with D possibly matching TRBD1 (5 bases). CDR1 GTSNPN and CDR2 SVGIG come from the germline V gene (reference sequence). The CDR3 contains 12 residues. The germline V and J ends were trimmed by 0 bases and 11 bases, with 13 bases remaining between them. Filled out from reference TRBV30 and TRBJ1-1, the complete variable domain reads SQTIHQWPATLVQPVGSPLSLECTVEGTSNPNLYWYRQAAGRGLQLLFYSVGIGQISSEVPQNLSASRPQDRQFILSSKKLLLSDSGFYLCAWSVHQGWAFFGQGTRLTVV.

V gene TRBV27 combines with J gene TRBJ1-4; D might be TRBD1 (5 bases). Trimming took 3 bases from V and 3 from J, leaving 11 bases between them. The germline V gene has CDR1 MNHEY and CDR2 SMNVEV (reference sequence). This CDR3 has 15 amino acids. CDR3 in DNA: TGTGCCAGCAGTTTTCTGGGGGGAGCTAATGAAAAACTGTTTTTT. Translation gives CASSFLGGANEKLFF.

J is TRBJ2-2 and V is TRBV15; tentative D call: TRBD2 (7 bases). Germline-derived CDR1 and CDR2 are LNHNV and YYDKDF (reference sequence). Trimming took off 5 bases at V and 1 base at J, with 11 bases between the two ends. The CDR3 runs to 15 residues. CDR3 sequence reads: CATSRGARNTGELFF. The CDR3 bases are TGTGCCACCAGCCGGGGGGCTCGGAACACCGGGGAGCTGTTTTTT.

This clone was counted a single time. The chain is built from TRBV5-4 and TRBJ2-3, with TRBD2 matching 7 bases. The CDR3 is made up of 15 amino acids. Germline V CDR1 and CDR2: SGHNT, YYREEE (reference sequence). Germline trimming cut 0 bases from V and 5 bases from J; bases unmatched to any gene: 6. The CDR3 loop reads CASSLGGRGGDTQYF. The CDR3, as DNA: TGTGCCAGCAGCTTGGGCGGGAGAGGTGGAGATACGCAGTATTTT. Full variable domain (remainder filled in from reference TRBV5-4 and TRBJ2-3): ETGVTQSPTHLIKTRGQQVTLRCSSQSGHNTVSWYQQALGQGPQFIFQYYREEENGRGNFPPRFSGLQFPNYSSELNVNALELDDSALYLCASSLGGRGGDTQYFGPGTRLTVL.

V usage is TRBV2 and J usage is TRBJ2-3, with 10 positions matching TRBD2. The CDR3 loop spans 16 amino acids. The germline CDR1 and CDR2 sequences are SNHLY and FYNNEI. Trimming at V came to 2 bases and at J to 5 bases, leaving 7 bases not matched to a gene. CDR3 protein: CASSERGLAGEDTQYF. The CDR3 bases are TGTGCCAGCAGTGAACGGGGTCTAGCGGGAGAAGATACGCAGTATTTT.

This clone appeared a single time. The chain combines TRBV7-9 with TRBJ1-1; no clear D. This CDR3 has 13 residues. Trimming removed 4 bases from V and 1 base from J, with 7 bases in between. CDR1 is SEHNR and CDR2 is FQNEAQ in the germline V gene (reference sequence). The CDR3 coding sequence is TGTGCCAGCAGCTCTATTCAGAACACTGAAGCTTTCTTT. Protein product: CASSSIQNTEAFF.

The gene calls are TRBV9 and TRBJ2-6; possibly TRBD1 for D (6 bases). V was cut by 0 bases and J by 4 bases, with 8 bases left in between. Germline-derived CDR1 and CDR2 are SGDLS and YYNGEE. The CDR3 loop spans 15 amino acids. The CDR3 DNA sequence: TGTGCCAGCAGCGTAGCAGGGGCCGGGGCCAACGTCCTGACTTTC. Its translation is CASSVAGAGANVLTF.

The chain carries TRBV6-5 and TRBJ1-5; TRBD1 is a possible D gene (6 bases). CDR1 and CDR2 (germline): MNHEY, SVGAGI. With 4 bases removed from V and 1 base from J, the gap between germline ends came to 11 bases. This CDR3 is 15 amino acids long. CDR3 bases: TGTGCCAGCAGTTCACAGGGTTTAAGCAATCAGCCCCAGCATTTT. Protein product: CASSSQGLSNQPQHF.

The chain employs TRBV29-1 and TRBJ1-1, with 10 bases identical to TRBD1. The CDR3 spans 14 residues. Germline CDR1 SQVTM, CDR2 ANQGSEA. V shed 6 bases and J 7 bases; nucleotides not matched to a gene: 11. CDR3 in DNA: TGCAGCGTCGTAAACCGGGACAGGGGACTTGAAGCTTTCTTT. Residues: CSVVNRDRGLEAFF.

The genes are TRBV15 and TRBJ2-1, with TRBD2 matching 7 bases. The CDR3 extends over 16 amino acids. Per the germline V gene, CDR1 is LNHNV and CDR2 is YYDKDF (reference sequence). J was trimmed by 0 bases and V by 0 bases; bases with no gene match: 2. The CDR3 bases are TGTGCCACCAGCAGAGAGGGCGGGAGCTCCTACAATGAGCAGTTCTTC. This encodes CATSREGGSSYNEQFF. The entire variable domain, with the rest obtained from reference TRBV15 and TRBJ2-1, is as follows: DAMVIQNPRYQVTQFGKPVTLSCSQTLNHNVMYWYQQKSSQAPKLLFHYYDKDFNNEADTPDNFQSRRPNTSFCFLDIRSPGLGDTAMYLCATSREGGSSYNEQFFGPGTRLTVL.

The count of this clone is one. J is TRBJ2-5 and V is TRBV19, with D possibly being TRBD1 (6 bases). Germline V gene sequence: CDR1 LNHDA, CDR2 SQIVND (reference sequence). Deletions cut 5 bases from V and 4 bases from J, with 17 bases between. The CDR3 totals 15 residues. The CDR3 spells CASSPTGTNIETQYF. The CDR3 DNA reads as TGTGCCAGTAGTCCCACCGGGACAAATATAGAGACCCAGTACTTC.